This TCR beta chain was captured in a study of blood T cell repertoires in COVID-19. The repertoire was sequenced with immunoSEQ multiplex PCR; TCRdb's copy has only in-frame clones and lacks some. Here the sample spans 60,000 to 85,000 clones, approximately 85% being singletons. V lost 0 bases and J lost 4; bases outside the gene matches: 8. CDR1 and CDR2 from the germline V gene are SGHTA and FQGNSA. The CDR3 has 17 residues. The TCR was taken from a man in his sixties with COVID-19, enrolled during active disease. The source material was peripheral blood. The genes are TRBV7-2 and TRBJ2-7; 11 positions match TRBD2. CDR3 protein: CASSLAAPGLAAYEQYF. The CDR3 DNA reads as TGTGCCAGCAGCTTAGCAGCACCGGGACTAGCGGCTTACGAGCAGTACTTC.